The clone carrying this TCR beta chain occurred once. Antigen unknown. These data are taken from a study of cytomegalovirus exposure and HLA in healthy donors. Study findings and constraints: The study listed 164 cytomegalovirus-associated TCR beta chains.

The primer mix had 60 Vbeta and 13 Jbeta primers. Sequenced by immunoSEQ multiplex PCR; TCRdb stores in-frame clones only, minus some. The profile shows some 97,000 clones, around 80% of them singletons. The germline V and J ends were trimmed by 2 bases and 5 bases, with 8 bases remaining between them. The length of the CDR3 is 13 residues. Germline loops: CDR1 SGHRS, CDR2 YFSETQ. The chain carries TRBV5-1 and TRBJ1-5; no firm D call. The sequenced sample consisted of PBMCs. The sequence came from a woman in her 50s in good health and CMV-seropositive. CDR3: CASSLEVDQPQHF. For the CDR3, the DNA is TGCGCCAGCAGCTTAGAGGTGGATCAGCCCCAGCATTTT.